This T cell receptor beta chain was found in a study of blood T cell repertoires in COVID-19. Study details: The United States, Italy and Spain provided the acute and convalescent COVID-19 samples. Sample material is recorded as cDNA or gDNA derived from T cells, B-cell-depleted T cells, or PBMCs.

As originally analysed: Reference gene primer amplification yielded estimated nucleated cell counts. Only in-frame clones appear in the TCRdb table, and some are missing; sequencing was by immunoSEQ multiplex PCR. V and J calls and clone size come straight from that table; D and trimming were deduced from the DNA. The sample yields 15,000 to 20,000 clones, roughly nine tenths seen once. This CDR3 contains 15 residues. The V gene's germline CDR1 is LNHDA and CDR2 SQIVND (reference sequence). Between the trimmed V and J ends, which lost 8 bases and 6 bases, there was a span of 21 bases. The chain joins TRBV19 to TRBJ2-3, with a possible D match to TRBD2 (6 bases). What was sequenced was peripheral blood. The sequence was obtained from a human donor in a cohort sampled during active COVID-19. CDR3 sequence (DNA): TGTGCCAGTTCCGCGGGACCGAGTTCGGCCGATACGCAGTATTTT. Its translation is CASSAGPSSADTQYF. The complete variable domain, with remaining parts taken from reference TRBV19 and TRBJ2-3, reads DGGITQSPKYLFRKEGQNVTLSCEQNLNHDAMYWYRQDPGQGLRLIYYSQIVNDFQKGDIAEGYSVSREKKESFPLTVTSAQKNPTAFYLCASSAGPSSADTQYFGPGTRLTVL.